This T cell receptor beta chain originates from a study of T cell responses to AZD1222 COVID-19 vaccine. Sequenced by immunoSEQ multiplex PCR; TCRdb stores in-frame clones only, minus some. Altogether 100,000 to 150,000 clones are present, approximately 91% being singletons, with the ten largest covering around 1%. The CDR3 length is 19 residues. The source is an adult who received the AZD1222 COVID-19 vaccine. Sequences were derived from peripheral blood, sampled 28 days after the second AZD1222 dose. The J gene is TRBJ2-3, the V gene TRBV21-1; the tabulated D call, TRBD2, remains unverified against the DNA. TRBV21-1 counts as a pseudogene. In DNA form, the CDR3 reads TGTGCCAGCAGCAAAGGGGCGACTAGCGGGAGGATTTGCACAGATACGCAGTATTTT. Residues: CASSKGATSGRICTDTQYF.